A single sample is the source of the 22 T cell receptor beta chains below, sequenced in a study of T cell responses to AZD1222 COVID-19 vaccine. The method was immunoSEQ multiplex PCR; TCRdb's version includes in-frame clones alone and lacks a portion of them. The sample lists 100,000 or so clones; about 90% were seen once. The specimen comprised peripheral blood, sampled on day 0 of AZD1222 vaccination. These receptors came from an adult in good health.

J is TRBJ2-5 and V is TRBV28; a weak D match, TRBD1 (5 bases). Germline V gene data show CDR1 as MDHEN and CDR2 as SYDVKM. The CDR3 consists of 15 residues. Trimming cost V 5 bases and J 3 bases, with 16 bases left between them. The CDR3 DNA sequence: TGTGCCAGCAGTCTACCCTTTACAGGAAAAGAGACCCAGTACTTC. Translating it yields CASSLPFTGKETQYF.

The chain joins TRBV7-9 to TRBJ1-2, with 7 bases that match TRBD1. Germline CDR1 reads SEHNR; CDR2 reads FQNEAQ (reference sequence). The CDR3 is 14 amino acids. Trimming took 7 bases from V and 6 from J; bases not matched to a gene: 11. CDR3 loop: CASNAGGLSNGYTF. CDR3 in DNA: TGTGCCAGCAACGCAGGGGGTCTCAGTAATGGCTACACCTTC.

DNA of the CDR3: TGTGCCAGCAGTGAAGACCCGGATTTGTTGTACAATGAGCAGTTCTTC. Its protein is CASSEDPDLLYNEQFF. V and J are TRBV2 and TRBJ2-1, with D hard to call. Germline loops: CDR1 SNHLY, CDR2 FYNNEI. V lost 1 base and J 4 bases, leaving 14 bases between the germline ends. The CDR3 runs 16 residues.

V is TRBV29-1 and J is TRBJ1-1, with TRBD1 identical over 7 bases. The V gene's germline CDR1 is SQVTM and CDR2 ANQGSEA. This CDR3 contains 15 residues. Trimming removed 4 bases from V and 1 base from J; junction bases left unmatched: 9. The CDR3 DNA sequence: TGCAGCGTTGCCATAACAGGGGCCCCGAACACTGAAGCTTTCTTT. Its protein product is CSVAITGAPNTEAFF.

The chain combines TRBV27 with TRBJ1-2; 7 nucleotides line up with TRBD1. This CDR3 comprises 14 residues. The trim removed 5 bases at V and 4 bases at J, leaving 7 bases unmatched. CDR1 MNHEY and CDR2 SMNVEV come from the germline V gene (reference sequence). The DNA for the CDR3 is TGTGCCAGCAGTCGGTTGACAGGGAGCTATGGCTACACCTTC. It specifies CASSRLTGSYGYTF.

J is TRBJ1-2 and V is TRBV7-9; D unresolved. CDR1 is SEHNR, CDR2 FQNEAQ, per germline (reference sequence). Trimming cost V 3 bases and J 6 bases, with 11 bases left between them. This CDR3 region has 13 residues. The CDR3, as DNA: TGTGCCAGCAGCTTTTCTACCTTTGATGGCTACACCTTC. It is translated as CASSFSTFDGYTF. Together with reference TRBV7-9 and TRBJ1-2, the CDR3 gives the full variable domain: DTGVSQNPRHKITKRGQNVTFRCDPISEHNRLYWYRQTLGQGPEFLTYFQNEAQLEKSRLLSDRFSAERPKGSFSTLEIQRTEQGDSAMYLCASSFSTFDGYTFGSGTRLTVV.

The chain couples TRBV5-5 to TRBJ1-3; D uncertain. The germline V gene encodes CDR1 SGHKS and CDR2 YYEKEE (reference sequence). The CDR3 sequence is 16 residues long. Trimming removed 0 bases at V and 0 bases at J, with 10 bases between. The CDR3 bases are TGTGCCAGCAGCTTGGGATCGGTAGTCTCTGGAAACACCATATATTTT. It encodes CASSLGSVVSGNTIYF.

The V gene is TRBV5-4, the J gene TRBJ2-3; 7 nucleotides match TRBD1. From germline, CDR1 is SGHNT and CDR2 YYREEE (reference sequence). V trimming: 3 bases; J trimming: 1 base; junction bases outside the gene matches: 5. The CDR3 loop spans 15 amino acids. CDR3 sequence reads: CASSSLGGRTDTQYF. In DNA, the CDR3 is TGTGCCAGCAGCTCCCTAGGGGGCCGCACAGATACGCAGTATTTT. Variable domain in full (rest from reference TRBV5-4 and TRBJ2-3): ETGVTQSPTHLIKTRGQQVTLRCSSQSGHNTVSWYQQALGQGPQFIFQYYREEENGRGNFPPRFSGLQFPNYSSELNVNALELDDSALYLCASSSLGGRTDTQYFGPGTRLTVL.

V gene TRBV30 combines with J gene TRBJ2-7, with D possibly being TRBD2 (6 bases). Trimming shortened V by 0 bases and J by 4 bases, and 28 bases separated the two germline ends. The germline CDR1 and CDR2 sequences are GTSNPN and SVGIG (reference sequence). The CDR3 consists of 19 residues. The CDR3 bases are TGTGCCTGGAGTGTTGACCCCTCAAACCCGACTAGTAGTCGTTACGAGCAGTACTTC. Its protein is CAWSVDPSNPTSSRYEQYF. Full variable domain (outside the CDR3, taken from reference TRBV30 and TRBJ2-7): SQTIHQWPATLVQPVGSPLSLECTVEGTSNPNLYWYRQAAGRGLQLLFYSVGIGQISSEVPQNLSASRPQDRQFILSSKKLLLSDSGFYLCAWSVDPSNPTSSRYEQYFGPGTRLTVT.

The rearrangement links TRBV28 to TRBJ1-2; D is unresolved. V shed 7 bases and J shed 2 bases, with 8 bases lying between them. This CDR3 has 12 residues. CDR1 and CDR2 from the germline V gene are MDHEN and SYDVKM. The CDR3 loop is CASTSGNYGYTF. The CDR3 DNA sequence: TGTGCCAGCACGAGTGGGAACTATGGCTACACCTTC.

The rearrangement uses TRBV11-2 and TRBJ2-1, with 10 bases that match TRBD2. This CDR3 has 16 residues. Per germline, CDR1 SGHAT and CDR2 FQNNGV. Trimming cost V 5 bases and J 2 bases; bases outside gene matches: 6. CDR3 in DNA: TGTGCCAGCAGCCCGCGAGGACTAGCGGCCTACAATGAGCAGTTCTTC. Translation: CASSPRGLAAYNEQFF.

The gene calls are TRBV6-5 and TRBJ2-1; the D gene is possibly TRBD2 (6 bases). This CDR3 is built from 14 residues. CDR1 MNHEY and CDR2 SVGAGI come from the germline V gene. Written as DNA, the CDR3 is TGTGCAGGAGGGCGGGCCTCAGGGAACAATGAGCAGTTCTTC. Translating it yields CAGGRASGNNEQFF.

The chain recombines TRBV7-9 with TRBJ1-2; weak D call: TRBD1 (6 bases). Per the germline V gene, CDR1 is SEHNR and CDR2 is FQNEAQ (reference sequence). The CDR3 consists of 15 residues. V gave up 5 bases and J gave up 4 bases, with 17 bases separating them. The CDR3 nucleotides are TGTGCCAGCAGCCATGGGCGGGGGGCGCTCTATGGCTACACCTTC. Translation gives CASSHGRGALYGYTF.

This clone showed up just a few times. The V and J genes are TRBV27 and TRBJ1-2; no reliable D call. The CDR3 length is 13 residues. V was pared by 3 bases and J by 7 bases, with 12 bases between. Germline V gene sequence: CDR1 MNHEY, CDR2 SMNVEV (reference sequence). The CDR3 DNA is TGTGCCAGCAGTTTCGGGCCTTTCGGTGGCTACACCTTC. Protein product: CASSFGPFGGYTF.

In its sample, this clone was seen once. CDR3 nucleotides: TGTGCCAGCAGGGGACAGGGCGTCTACGAGCAGTACTTC. This sequence encodes CASRGQGVYEQYF. The V gene is TRBV2, the J gene TRBJ2-7, with 9 bases that match TRBD1. Trimming took 6 bases from V and 3 from J; bases not matched to a gene: 3. Germline CDR1 and CDR2: SNHLY and FYNNEI. The CDR3 length is 13 residues.

This chain connects TRBV6-1 to TRBJ1-2, with D maybe TRBD1 (6 bases). CDR3 length: 17 amino acids. Germline V gives CDR1 MNHNS, CDR2 SASEGT. Trimming left V 4 bases short and J 4 bases short, with 22 bases between. CDR3 nucleotide sequence: TGTGCCAGCAGTGGGGAACAGGGCCAAGTAGTCGGCTATGGCTACACCTTC. It encodes CASSGEQGQVVGYGYTF.

This clone was picked up one time. The V gene is TRBV5-1, the J gene TRBJ2-7, with 8 bases lining up with TRBD1. There are 16 residues in the CDR3. Germline V gene lookup returns CDR1 SGHRS and CDR2 YFSETQ. After removal of 0 bases from V and 3 bases from J, the junction contained 8 bases not matched to a gene. CDR3: CASSLAVTGGSYEQYF. The CDR3 nucleotides are TGCGCCAGCAGCTTGGCGGTTACAGGGGGGAGCTACGAGCAGTACTTC.

This clone was detected once. This sequence joins TRBV28 and TRBJ2-7, with 8 bases lining up with TRBD1. CDR3 length equals 16 residues. Germline V gives CDR1 MDHEN, CDR2 SYDVKM. The V and J ends lost 5 bases and 0 bases, in that order; junction bases with no gene match: 9. CDR3 coding DNA: TGTGCCAGCAGTCGTCCGGGACAGGTTAGCTCCTACGAGCAGTACTTC. Its translation: CASSRPGQVSSYEQYF. The full variable domain, in which reference TRBV28 and TRBJ2-7 provide the parts outside the CDR3, is DVKVTQSSRYLVKRTGEKVFLECVQDMDHENMFWYRQDPGLGLRLIYFSYDVKMKEKGDIPEGYSVSREKKERFSLILESASTNQTSMYLCASSRPGQVSSYEQYFGPGTRLTVT.

The chain couples TRBV28 to TRBJ1-2; D uncertain. The CDR3 consists of 14 residues. Germline CDR1 MDHEN, CDR2 SYDVKM. Trimming took 5 bases from V and 4 from J, leaving 14 bases between them. The CDR3 region has the DNA TGTGCCAGCAGTACCCCACCCGGGCGCTATGGCTACACCTTC. This encodes CASSTPPGRYGYTF.

The chain employs TRBV19 and TRBJ1-1; TRBD1 matches at 10 bases. Germline CDR1 is LNHDA and CDR2 is SQIVND (reference sequence). Trimming took 4 bases from V and 11 from J; bases not matched to a gene: 1. This CDR3 contains 11 residues. The CDR3 reads CASSRQGAAFF. The CDR3 nucleotides read TGTGCCAGTAGTAGACAGGGGGCGGCTTTCTTT.

The sample holds a few counts of this clone. CDR3 coding DNA: TGTGCCAGCAGCTTTTCGGCACCGACAGATACGCAGTATTTT. It specifies CASSFSAPTDTQYF. The chain recombines TRBV11-2 with TRBJ2-3; no reliable D call. This CDR3 has 14 residues. V lost 3 bases and J lost 3, with 10 bases in between. Germline V gene data show CDR1 as SGHAT and CDR2 as FQNNGV.

This chain connects TRBV7-9 to TRBJ1-4, with TRBD1 as a possible D gene (5 bases). Germline CDR1 SEHNR, CDR2 FQNEAQ (reference sequence). V was cut by 5 bases and J by 3 bases, with 16 bases left in between. The CDR3 loop spans 16 amino acids. In DNA form, the CDR3 reads TGTGCCAGCAGCCCCCACGGAGGGGCGGCTAATGAAAAACTGTTTTTT. As protein: CASSPHGGAANEKLFF.